This T cell receptor beta chain was found in a study of blood T cells in healthy people across ages. Findings and caveats of the study: Among T cells, TCR beta diversity per million cells dropped roughly linearly as age rose.

As for this clonotype: Its antigen is unidentified.

Sample-barcoded 5' priming and a J-beta primer mix drove a second PCR of roughly 6 to 12 cycles. TCRdb analysed the 5' RACE reads with MiXCR anew, one entry per CDR3 protein. There are 700,000 to 900,000 distinct CDR3 sequences in the sample; around 25% occur only once, and 3% lies in the top ten. V was trimmed by 3 bases and J by 6 bases, leaving 12 bases between them. Germline V CDR1 and CDR2: DFQATT, SNEGSKA (reference sequence). This CDR3 contains 13 residues. The data were also submitted as part of a second study, on T cells of mothers and their children.

The receptor was derived from a boy aged 5 to 17 in good health. This sequence joins TRBV20-1 and TRBJ2-1; unclear D gene. The sequenced material came from blood. CDR3 region: CSARRGRGNEQFF. In nucleotides, the CDR3 is TGCAGTGCTAGGAGAGGCCGCGGCAATGAGCAGTTCTTC.